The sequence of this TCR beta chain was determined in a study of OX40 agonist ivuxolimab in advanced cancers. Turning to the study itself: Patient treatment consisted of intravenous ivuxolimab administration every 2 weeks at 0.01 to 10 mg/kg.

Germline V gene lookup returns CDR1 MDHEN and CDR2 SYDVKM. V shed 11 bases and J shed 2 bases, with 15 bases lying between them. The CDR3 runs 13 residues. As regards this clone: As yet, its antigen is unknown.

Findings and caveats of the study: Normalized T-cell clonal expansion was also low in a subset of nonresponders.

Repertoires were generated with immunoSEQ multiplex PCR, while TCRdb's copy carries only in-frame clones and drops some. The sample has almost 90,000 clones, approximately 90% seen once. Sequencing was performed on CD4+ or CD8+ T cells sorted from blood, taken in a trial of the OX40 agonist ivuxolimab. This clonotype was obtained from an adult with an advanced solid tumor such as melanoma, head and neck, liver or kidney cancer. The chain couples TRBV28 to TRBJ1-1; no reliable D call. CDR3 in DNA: TGTGCCTCGCTCCCGGGAACAAACACTGAAGCTTTCTTT. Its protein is CASLPGTNTEAFF.